This T cell receptor (beta chain) was observed in a study of blood T cell repertoires in COVID-19. Overall study context: Sample material is recorded as cDNA or gDNA derived from T cells, B-cell-depleted T cells, or PBMCs.

How the authors handled the data: Using reference gene primer amplification, nucleated cell counts were estimated. Profiled with immunoSEQ multiplex PCR; TCRdb holds only in-frame clones, not every one. V and J calls and clone size are copied from that table; D and trimming were computed from the DNA. The sample records roughly 240,000 clones, about nine tenths being singletons. The CDR3 consists of 17 residues. Germline values: CDR1 SGHAT, CDR2 FQNNGV. V gave up 8 bases and J gave up 8 bases; unmatched junction bases: 18. Everyone who took part was roughly 18 to 100 years old, and they came from fewer than 25 US areas. Participants had their cohort set by participant-reported clinical history.

The receptor was isolated from a woman between 25 and 40 years old with acute COVID-19. Sequenced sample: PBMCs or T cells enriched from blood (not recorded which). The chain is built from TRBV11-2 and TRBJ1-1; 12 bases agree with TRBD1. The CDR3 DNA reads TGTGCCAGCCGCGCGTGGGGACAGGGGGCGCAGATGTCGGAAGCTTTCTTT. Translated, it gives CASRAWGQGAQMSEAFF.